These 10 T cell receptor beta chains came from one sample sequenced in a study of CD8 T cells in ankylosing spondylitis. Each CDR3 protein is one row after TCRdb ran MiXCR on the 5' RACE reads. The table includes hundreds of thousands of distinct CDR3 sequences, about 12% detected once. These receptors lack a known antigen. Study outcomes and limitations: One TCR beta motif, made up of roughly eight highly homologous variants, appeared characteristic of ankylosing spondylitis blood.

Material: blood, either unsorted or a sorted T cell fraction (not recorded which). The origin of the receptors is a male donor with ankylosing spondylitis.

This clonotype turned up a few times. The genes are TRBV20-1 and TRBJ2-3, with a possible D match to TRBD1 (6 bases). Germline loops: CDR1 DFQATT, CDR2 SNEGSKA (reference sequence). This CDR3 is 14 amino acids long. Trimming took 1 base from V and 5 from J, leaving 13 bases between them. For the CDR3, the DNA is TGCAGTGCTAGAGTGGGCAGGGGCAAAGATACGCAGTATTTT. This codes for CSARVGRGKDTQYF.

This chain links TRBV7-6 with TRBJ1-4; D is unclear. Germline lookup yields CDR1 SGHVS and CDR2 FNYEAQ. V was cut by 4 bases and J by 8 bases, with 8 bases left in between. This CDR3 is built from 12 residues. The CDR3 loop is CASSSTREKLFF. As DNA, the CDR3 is TGTGCCAGCAGCTCCACTAGGGAAAAACTGTTTTTT.

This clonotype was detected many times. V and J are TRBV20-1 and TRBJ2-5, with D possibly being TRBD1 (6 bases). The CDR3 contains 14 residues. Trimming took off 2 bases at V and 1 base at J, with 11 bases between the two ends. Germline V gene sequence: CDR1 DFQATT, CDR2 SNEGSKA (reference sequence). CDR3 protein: CSARQGFGQETQYF. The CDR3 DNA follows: TGCAGTGCTAGACAGGGGTTCGGCCAAGAGACCCAGTACTTC.

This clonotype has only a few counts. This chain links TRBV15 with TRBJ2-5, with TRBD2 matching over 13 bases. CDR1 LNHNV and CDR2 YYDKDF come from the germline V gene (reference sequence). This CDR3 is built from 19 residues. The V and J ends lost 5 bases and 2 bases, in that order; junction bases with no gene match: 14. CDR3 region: CATSLPWTSGGAGQETQYF. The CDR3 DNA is TGTGCCACCAGCCTCCCTTGGACTAGCGGGGGAGCGGGGCAAGAGACCCAGTACTTC.

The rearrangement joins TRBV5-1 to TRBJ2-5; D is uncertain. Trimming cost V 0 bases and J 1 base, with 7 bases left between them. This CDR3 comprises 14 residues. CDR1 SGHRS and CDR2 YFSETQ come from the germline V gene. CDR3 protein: CASSLDFSQETQYF. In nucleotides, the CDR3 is TGCGCCAGCAGCTTGGACTTCAGCCAAGAGACCCAGTACTTC.

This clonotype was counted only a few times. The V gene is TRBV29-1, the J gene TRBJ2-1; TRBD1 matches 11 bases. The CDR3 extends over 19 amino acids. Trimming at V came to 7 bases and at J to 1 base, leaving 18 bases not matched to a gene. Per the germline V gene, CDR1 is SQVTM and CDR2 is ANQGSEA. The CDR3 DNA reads TGCAGCGCCCGAGCATTGGACAGGGGGCACACGGGGTCCTACAATGAGCAGTTCTTC. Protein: CSARALDRGHTGSYNEQFF.

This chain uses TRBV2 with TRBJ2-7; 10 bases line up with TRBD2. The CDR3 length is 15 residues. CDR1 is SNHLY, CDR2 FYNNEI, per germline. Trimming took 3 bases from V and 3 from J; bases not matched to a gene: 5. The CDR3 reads CASSDGLAEVYEQYF. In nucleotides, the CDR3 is TGTGCCAGCAGTGACGGACTAGCGGAGGTCTACGAGCAGTACTTC.

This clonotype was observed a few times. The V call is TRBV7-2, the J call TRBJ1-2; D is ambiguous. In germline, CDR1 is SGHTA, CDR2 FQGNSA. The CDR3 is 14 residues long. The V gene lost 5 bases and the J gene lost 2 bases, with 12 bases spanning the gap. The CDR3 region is CASSVGPINYGYTF. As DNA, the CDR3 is TGTGCCAGCAGCGTAGGACCGATCAACTATGGCTACACCTTC.

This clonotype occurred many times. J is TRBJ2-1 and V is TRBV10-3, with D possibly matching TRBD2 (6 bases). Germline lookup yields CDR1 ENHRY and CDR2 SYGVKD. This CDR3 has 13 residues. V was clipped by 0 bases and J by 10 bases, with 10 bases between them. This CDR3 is CAISESLAGEQFF. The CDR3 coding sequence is TGTGCCATCAGTGAGTCGCTGGCGGGAGAGCAGTTCTTC.

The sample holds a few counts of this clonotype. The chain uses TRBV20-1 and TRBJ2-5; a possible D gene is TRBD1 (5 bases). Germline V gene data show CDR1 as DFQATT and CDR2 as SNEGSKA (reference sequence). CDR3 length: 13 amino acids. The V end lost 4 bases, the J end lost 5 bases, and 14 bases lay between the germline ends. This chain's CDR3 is CSANLGVEETQYF. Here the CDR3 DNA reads TGCAGTGCTAACTTAGGGGTTGAGGAGACCCAGTACTTC.